The subject of this entry is one T cell receptor beta chain. In the authors' workflow: Quantification of nucleated cells was approximated via reference gene primer amplification. Libraries were prepared by immunoSEQ multiplex PCR; TCRdb keeps only in-frame clonotypes and omits some of them. That table supplies the V and J calls and clone size; D and trimming were determined from the DNA. Of a few hundred thousand clones listed, about nine tenths were seen once; the top ten hold over 1%. This entry is derived from a study of blood T cell repertoires in COVID-19. Study overall: Sample material is recorded as cDNA or gDNA derived from T cells, B-cell-depleted T cells, or PBMCs.

The V gene's germline CDR1 is SGHTA and CDR2 FQGNSA. V was pared by 2 bases and J by 1 base, with 12 bases between. This CDR3 is built from 16 residues. Participant reports of clinical history set cohort assignment. All recovered Cohort 3 donors got two negative PCRs, got clearance, or saw symptom resolution. Source material: PBMCs or T cells enriched from blood (not recorded which). This TCR was sampled from a man aged 25-40 years who had recovered from COVID-19. The V and J genes are TRBV7-2 and TRBJ1-5, with D possibly matching TRBD1 (6 bases). CDR3 sequence (DNA): TGTGCCAGCAGCTTACGAGGACAGATGAGCAATCAGCCCCAGCATTTT. Residues: CASSLRGQMSNQPQHF.